The entry below describes one T cell receptor beta chain. The antigen remains unidentified. Other DNA sequences in the sample encode the same CDR3. The assay was immunoSEQ multiplex PCR, and TCRdb's table has in-frame clones only and misses some. The data contain about 140,000 clones, roughly 92% of them singletons. The data originate from a study of T cell responses to AZD1222 COVID-19 vaccine. Study outcomes and limitations: Donors, mostly white British, included more females; clonal diversity was possibly underestimated. Among those given AZD1222, only six were seropositive at baseline.

V was pared by 3 bases and J by 2 bases, with 4 bases of the junction left unmatched. Germline CDR1 KGHSH, CDR2 LQKENI. CDR3 size: 14 residues. The receptor's source is an adult in good health. This chain connects TRBV18 to TRBJ2-7, with 7 bases that match TRBD1. Source: peripheral blood, taken on day 0 of AZD1222 vaccination. Here the CDR3 DNA reads TGTGCCAGCTCACCTTGGGACAGAACCTACGAGCAGTACTTC. Translation gives CASSPWDRTYEQYF.